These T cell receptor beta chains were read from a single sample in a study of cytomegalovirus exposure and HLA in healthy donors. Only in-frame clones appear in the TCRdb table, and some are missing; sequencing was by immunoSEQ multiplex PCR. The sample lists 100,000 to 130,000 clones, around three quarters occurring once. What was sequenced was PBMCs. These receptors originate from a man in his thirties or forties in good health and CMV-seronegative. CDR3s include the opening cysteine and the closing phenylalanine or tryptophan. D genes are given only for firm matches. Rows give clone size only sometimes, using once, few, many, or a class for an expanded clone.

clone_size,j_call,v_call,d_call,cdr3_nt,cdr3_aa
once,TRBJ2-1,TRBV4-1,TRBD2,TGCGCCAGCAGCCAAGATTCGGTTAGCGGGAGGGCCCGAGGATCCTACAATGAGCAGTTCTTC,CASSQDSVSGRARGSYNEQFF
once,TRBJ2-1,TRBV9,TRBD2,TGTGCCAGCAGCGTAGACCCCACTAGCGGGGGGCACAATGAGCAGTTCTTC,CASSVDPTSGGHNEQFF
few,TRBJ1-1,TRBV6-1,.,TGTGCCAGCAGTCCCCTGGGAGGTGAAGCTTTCTTT,CASSPLGGEAFF
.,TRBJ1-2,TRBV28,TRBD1,TGTGCCAGCAGCAGGGACAGGGTCGACGGCTACACCTTC,CASSRDRVDGYTF
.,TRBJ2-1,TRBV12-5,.,TGTGCTAGTGGTTTGGGCCGACTAGGAAATTACAATGAGCAGTTCTTC,CASGLGRLGNYNEQFF
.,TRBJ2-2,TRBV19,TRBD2,TGTGCCAGTAGCCGGACTAGCACGAGGACGGAGGGGGAGCTGTTTTTT,CASSRTSTRTEGELFF
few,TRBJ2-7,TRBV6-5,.,TGTGCCAGCTGGAAATCAGGGAAATTGGCTTGTTGGTACTTC,CASWKSGKLACWYF
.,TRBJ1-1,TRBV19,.,TGTGCCAGTAGAAATGGAGGCGCTGAAGCTTTCTTT,CASRNGGAEAFF
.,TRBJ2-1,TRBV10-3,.,TGTGCCATGCATGGACAGCAAAACAATGAGCAGTTCTTC,CAMHGQQNNEQFF
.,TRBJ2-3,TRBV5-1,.,TGCGCCAGCAGCTCGTATGAGGCGCAGTATTTT,CASSSYEAQYF
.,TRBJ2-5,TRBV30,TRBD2,TGTGCCTGGAGTCAGGGACTAGCGGAGAAAGAGACCCAGTACTTC,CAWSQGLAEKETQYF
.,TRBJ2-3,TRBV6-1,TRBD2,TGTGCCAGCAGTGTGACTAGCGGGGGGGCCACAGATACGCAGTATTTT,CASSVTSGGATDTQYF
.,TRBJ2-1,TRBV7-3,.,TGTGCCAGCAGCTTAAGAGGGAATGAGCAGTTCTTC,CASSLRGNEQFF
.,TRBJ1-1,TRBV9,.,TGTGCCAGCAGCGTAGCTGGACAGATGAACACTGAAGCTTTCTTT,CASSVAGQMNTEAFF
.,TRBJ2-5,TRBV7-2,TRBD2,TGTGCCAGCAGCTTAGCCCTAGCGGGGGGCCAAGAGACCCAGTACTTC,CASSLALAGGQETQYF
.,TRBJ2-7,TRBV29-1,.,TGCAGCGGGGGATCGGGACAAGGCAACGAGCAGTACTTC,CSGGSGQGNEQYF
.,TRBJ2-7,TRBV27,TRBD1,TGTGCCAGCCGGACAGGGAACGAGCAGTACTTC,CASRTGNEQYF
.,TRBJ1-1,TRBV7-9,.,TGTGCCAGCAGCCTACCACGGAGGCAAGCTTTCTTT,CASSLPRRQAFF
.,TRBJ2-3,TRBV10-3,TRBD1,TGTGCCATCAATGACAGGGTCACAGATACGCAGTATTTT,CAINDRVTDTQYF
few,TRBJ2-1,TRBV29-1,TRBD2,TGCAGCGTTGAGGTCGTAGCGGGAGGGCCGGAGTTCTTC,CSVEVVAGGPEFF
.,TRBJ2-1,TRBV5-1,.,TGCGCCAGCATGGGCGGGACGGGCTCCTACAATGAGCAGTTCTTC,CASMGGTGSYNEQFF
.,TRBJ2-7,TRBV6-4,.,TGTGCCAGCAGTGCAGTCAGGGATTCCGAGCAGTACTTC,CASSAVRDSEQYF
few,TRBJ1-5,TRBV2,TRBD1,TGTGCCAGCGGTGTGGGACAGAACAATCAGCCCCAGCATTTT,CASGVGQNNQPQHF
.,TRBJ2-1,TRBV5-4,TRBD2,TGTGCCAGCAGCCTAAGAGCGGGGGGTAACAATGAGCAGTTCTTC,CASSLRAGGNNEQFF
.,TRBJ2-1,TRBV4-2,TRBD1,TGTGCCAGCAGCCAACTCCCACAGGGGTCCCTCTTTTACAATGAGCAGTTCTTC,CASSQLPQGSLFYNEQFF
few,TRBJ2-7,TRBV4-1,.,TGCGCCAGCAGCCCGCGACTCGAAGCCTACGAGCAGTACTTC,CASSPRLEAYEQYF
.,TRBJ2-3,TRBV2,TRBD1,TGTGCCACCAGGACAGGGGGTTTCCCCACAGATACGCAGTATTTT,CATRTGGFPTDTQYF
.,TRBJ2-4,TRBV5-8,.,TGTGCCAGCAGCTTGGCCCTAGCCAAAAACATTCAGTACTTC,CASSLALAKNIQYF
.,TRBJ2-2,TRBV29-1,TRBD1,TGCAGCGTGGCCGGGACAGGGAACACCGGGGAGCTGTTTTTT,CSVAGTGNTGELFF